Listed below are T cell receptor beta chains from one sample, sequenced in a study of OX40 agonist ivuxolimab in advanced cancers. Produced via immunoSEQ multiplex PCR; TCRdb's table is partial and in-frame only. The data contain tens of thousands of clones, around 89% of them singletons. The sequences come from CD4+ or CD8+ T cells sorted from blood, collected in a trial of the OX40 agonist ivuxolimab. These receptors originate from an adult with an advanced solid tumor such as melanoma, head and neck, liver or kidney cancer. Each CDR3 is given with its conserved first and last residue. A D gene is named only where the DNA matches it firmly. Expanded clones get a size class; other rows say once, few or many, or leave the size out.

>TRBJ1-1|.|TRBV28|.
TGTGCCAGCAGTTCAGGCTCTAACACTGAAGCTTTCTTT
CASSSGSNTEAFF
>TRBJ2-3|TRBD2|TRBV7-7|.
TGTGCTAGCAGCTTATCTAGCGGGGGGAAGGATACGCAGTATTTT
CASSLSSGGKDTQYF
>TRBJ1-1|TRBD1|TRBV28|.
TGTGCCAGCAGTTTTACAGGGGGCGTCGCTGAAGCTTTCTTT
CASSFTGGVAEAFF
>TRBJ1-1|TRBD1|TRBV5-4|.
TGTGCCAGCAGCCGGGGGACAGTGAACACTGAAGCTTTCTTT
CASSRGTVNTEAFF
>TRBJ1-1|TRBD1|TRBV6-6|.
TGTGCCAGCAGTCCGACAGGGGCAGGAACTGAAGCTTTCTTT
CASSPTGAGTEAFF
>TRBJ2-7|.|TRBV14|.
TGTGCCAGCAGCCAGCGTAGCGGTGGGGCCTACGAGCAGTACTTC
CASSQRSGGAYEQYF
>TRBJ2-7|.|TRBV7-2|.
TGTGCCAGCAGCTTTTTTTCCGGCGAGCAGTACTTC
CASSFFSGEQYF
>TRBJ2-5|TRBD2|TRBV7-3|once
TGTGCCAGCAGCCCCCAAAGCGGGGGGGCCGTTGGGGAGACCCAGTACTTC
CASSPQSGGAVGETQYF
>TRBJ2-2|TRBD1|TRBV7-8|.
TGTGCCAGCCGAACCGGGACAGTGAGGACCGGGGAGCTGTTTTTT
CASRTGTVRTGELFF
>TRBJ2-5|.|TRBV6-1|.
TGTGCCAGCAGTGAAGGGAACCAAGAGACCCAGTACTTC
CASSEGNQETQYF
>TRBJ1-1|.|TRBV28|.
TGTGCCAGCAGGCCCCGGGGAGGGGCTGCGAACACTGAAGCTTTCTTT
CASRPRGGAANTEAFF
>TRBJ1-5|.|TRBV6-5|.
TGTGCCAGCAGTGTGCCTGGGCAGCCCCAGCATTTT
CASSVPGQPQHF
>TRBJ2-3|.|TRBV27|.
TGTGCCAGCAGTCCCTCCCGAGCAGATACGCAGTATTTT
CASSPSRADTQYF
>TRBJ2-3|TRBD2|TRBV7-9|.
TGTGCCAGCTGTGTAGCGGGAGTAGTCGAAACAGATACGCAGTATTTT
CASCVAGVVETDTQYF
>TRBJ1-1|.|TRBV19|.
TGTGCCAGTAGTACAAGTGGGGGCCTTGAAGCTTTCTTT
CASSTSGGLEAFF
>TRBJ2-7|TRBD1|TRBV5-1|.
TGCGCCAGCAGCGGTCCCGGACAGGGATCCGGCGAGCAGTACTTC
CASSGPGQGSGEQYF
>TRBJ1-2|.|TRBV2|.
TGTGCCAGCAAGGGGAGGCTCACCCACTCCAACTATGGCTACACCTTC
CASKGRLTHSNYGYTF
>TRBJ2-7|TRBD1|TRBV7-2|.
TGTGCCAGCAGCCTTAATGACCTGGGACAGGGGATATCCTACGAGCAGTACTTC
CASSLNDLGQGISYEQYF
>TRBJ1-2|.|TRBV30|.
TGTGCCTGGAGTGTAAGGTGGATACTCTATGGCTACACCTTC
CAWSVRWILYGYTF
>TRBJ2-3|.|TRBV7-6|.
TGTGCCAGCGGTCGAGGTCCGCCAGCAGATACGCAGTATTTT
CASGRGPPADTQYF
>TRBJ2-6|.|TRBV19|.
TGTGCCAGTAGTGACCCGGGACGGCACTCTGGGGCCAACGTCCTGACTTTC
CASSDPGRHSGANVLTF
>TRBJ2-5|.|TRBV10-3|.
TGTGCCATCAGTGATCAAGAGACCCAGTACTTC
CAISDQETQYF
>TRBJ2-1|.|TRBV10-2|.
TGCGCCAGCAGTGAAATGGGGTCCCACAATGAGCAGTTCTTC
CASSEMGSHNEQFF
>TRBJ2-1|TRBD2|TRBV19|few
TGTGCCAGTAGTCACACTAGCGGGGGCGAATTCAATGAGCAGTTCTTC
CASSHTSGGEFNEQFF
>TRBJ2-3|.|TRBV6-5|.
TGTGCCAGCAGTTACGAGGGACAAAGCACAGATACGCAGTATTTT
CASSYEGQSTDTQYF
>TRBJ1-2|.|TRBV5-4|.
TGTGCCAGCACCCAGAGAGGGCCCACTGGCTACACCTTC
CASTQRGPTGYTF
>TRBJ2-2|TRBD1|TRBV10-3|once
TGTGCCAACTCCGGGACAGGGGGCACCGGGGAGCTGTTTTTT
CANSGTGGTGELFF
>TRBJ1-6|TRBD1|TRBV30|few
TGTGCCTGGGGGGGTCCGGGACAGGGGGTCCCCCTCCACTTT
CAWGGPGQGVPLHF
>TRBJ1-6|.|TRBV5-1|.
TGCGCCAGCAGCTTGACTAGGGATTCACCCCTCCACTTT
CASSLTRDSPLHF
>TRBJ1-1|.|TRBV5-6|once
TGTGCCAGCAGCTTGGCTTTAATCAGCACTGAAGCTTTCTTT
CASSLALISTEAFF
>TRBJ2-3|TRBD2|TRBV4-2|.
TGTGCCAGCAGCCCCAAGCGGACTAGCGGAACTAGCACAGATACGCAGTATTTT
CASSPKRTSGTSTDTQYF
>TRBJ1-2|.|TRBV6-5|.
TGTGCCAGCAGTTACTCGTACGGGCTACGTGGCTACACCTTC
CASSYSYGLRGYTF
>TRBJ2-5|.|TRBV28|.
TGTGCCAGCAAGCAGGGGGGAGAGACCCAGTACTTC
CASKQGGETQYF
>TRBJ1-5|.|TRBV4-3|.
TGCGCCAGCAGCCAAGATTTTGGGGACAATCAGCCCCAGCATTTT
CASSQDFGDNQPQHF
>TRBJ2-3|.|TRBV7-2|.
TGTGCCAGCAGCTTGACCACCGGGATTAGCACAGATACGCAGTATTTT
CASSLTTGISTDTQYF
>TRBJ2-1|TRBD2|TRBV11-3|once
TGTGCCAGCAGCTGGGGCTGGACTAGCGGAGCAGAGAGCTCCTACAATGAGCAGTTCTTC
CASSWGWTSGAESSYNEQFF
>TRBJ2-5|.|TRBV7-8|.
TGTGCCAGCAGCTTAGGGTTGGAGACCCAGTACTTC
CASSLGLETQYF
>TRBJ1-2|.|TRBV5-4|few
TGTGCCAGCAGCCCCACACAGGGAAGCTATGGCTACACCTTC
CASSPTQGSYGYTF
>TRBJ2-6|.|TRBV19|.
TGTGCCAGTAGAAATAGAGGGGCCAACGTCCTGACTTTC
CASRNRGANVLTF
>TRBJ2-7|.|TRBV6-1|.
TGTGCCAGCAGTGTCCGAATCCTCGAGCAGTACTTC
CASSVRILEQYF
>TRBJ2-3|.|TRBV5-1|.
TGCGCCAGCAGCTCCGGGACGTGGGGGAGCACAGATACGCAGTATTTT
CASSSGTWGSTDTQYF
>TRBJ2-1|TRBD2|TRBV2|.
TGTGCCAGTCGGGGACTAGCGGGGGCTGAGCAGTTCTTC
CASRGLAGAEQFF
>TRBJ1-2|.|TRBV7-9|.
TGTGCCAGCAGCTTGATGGTGACAGTTAACTATGGCTACACCTTC
CASSLMVTVNYGYTF
>TRBJ2-1|TRBD2|TRBV6-1|.
TGTGCCAGCAGAGGACTAGCGGGAGGTTCTTGGGAGCAGTTCTTC
CASRGLAGGSWEQFF
>TRBJ2-5|TRBD1|TRBV29-1|.
TGCAGCGTCACAGGGACAGACCAAGAGACCCAGTACTTC
CSVTGTDQETQYF
>TRBJ1-5|.|TRBV19|.
TGTGCCAGTAGTCCAGGCCAGGGCTGGCAGCCCCAGCATTTT
CASSPGQGWQPQHF
>TRBJ2-1|TRBD2|TRBV10-1|.
TGCGCCAGCAGTGACCCCCGGGGGGTGGATGAGCAGTTCTTC
CASSDPRGVDEQFF
>TRBJ2-1|.|TRBV6-5|once
TGTGCCAGCAGAATAAGAGCCCGGGGTGAGCAGTTCTTC
CASRIRARGEQFF
>TRBJ2-3|TRBD2|TRBV4-1|.
TGCGCCAGCAGCCAGGAGGGATTTTCAGGACTAGCAGGCACAGATACGCAGTATTTT
CASSQEGFSGLAGTDTQYF
>TRBJ1-1|.|TRBV7-9|.
TGTGCCAGCAGCTGGGGATCGGGACGGATGAACACTGAAGCTTTCTTT
CASSWGSGRMNTEAFF
>TRBJ1-2|TRBD1|TRBV2|.
TGTGCCAGCAGCATAACAGGGGCGGAAGGCTACACCTTC
CASSITGAEGYTF
>TRBJ2-7|.|TRBV7-2|.
TGTGCCAGCAGCTTAGAAGCGGTCCGGTCCTACGAGCAGTACTTC
CASSLEAVRSYEQYF
>TRBJ1-1|.|TRBV19|.
TGTGCCAGTCAACACCCTTGGGGGTCGGACACTGAAGCTTTCTTT
CASQHPWGSDTEAFF